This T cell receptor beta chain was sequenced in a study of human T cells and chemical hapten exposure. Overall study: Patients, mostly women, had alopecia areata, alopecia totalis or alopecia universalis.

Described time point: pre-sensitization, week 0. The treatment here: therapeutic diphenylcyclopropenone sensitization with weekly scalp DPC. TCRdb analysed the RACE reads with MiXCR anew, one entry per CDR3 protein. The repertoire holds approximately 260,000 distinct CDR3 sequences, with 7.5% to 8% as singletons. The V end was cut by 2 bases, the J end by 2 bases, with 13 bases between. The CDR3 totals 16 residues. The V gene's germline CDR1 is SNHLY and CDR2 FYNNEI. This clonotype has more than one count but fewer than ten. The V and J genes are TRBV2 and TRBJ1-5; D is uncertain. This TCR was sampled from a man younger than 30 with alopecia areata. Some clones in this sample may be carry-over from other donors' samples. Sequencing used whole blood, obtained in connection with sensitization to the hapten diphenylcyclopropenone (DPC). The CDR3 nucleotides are TGTGCCAGCAGTGAACTGATGAAGGGAGGCAATCAGCCCCAGCATTTT. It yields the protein CASSELMKGGNQPQHF. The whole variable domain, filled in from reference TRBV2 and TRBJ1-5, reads EPEVTQTPSHQVTQMGQEVILRCVPISNHLYFYWYRQILGQKVEFLVSFYNNEISEKSEIFDDQFSVERPDGSNFTLKIRSTKLEDSAMYFCASSELMKGGNQPQHFGDGTRLSIL.